One and the same sample provided the 11 T cell receptor beta chains below, sequenced in a study of T-cell memory formation after mild COVID-19. Each CDR3 protein is one row after TCRdb ran MiXCR on the 5' RACE reads. The table lists about 470,000 distinct CDR3 sequences, roughly 25% of them singletons, with about 12% in the top ten. Sequencing was performed on PBMCs or a T cell subset sorted from them (not recorded which). The receptors stem from an adult woman who had mild COVID-19 (a few samples of this study predate the infection). Cell type and time point are not known.

The V call is TRBV20-1, the J call TRBJ2-7, with 11 bases aligning to TRBD2. Germline V gene sequence: CDR1 DFQATT, CDR2 SNEGSKA (reference sequence). The ends lost 6 bases at V and 2 bases at J; junction bases unmatched: 6. The CDR3 extends over 14 amino acids. The CDR3 sequence: CSALPGLAAYEQYF. CDR3 nucleotides: TGCAGTGCCCTTCCGGGACTAGCGGCCTACGAGCAGTACTTC.

This clonotype was recorded a few times. This chain links TRBV7-3 with TRBJ2-1; possibly TRBD1 for D (6 bases). Between the trimmed V and J ends, which lost 5 bases and 8 bases, there was a span of 13 bases. From germline, CDR1 is SGHTA and CDR2 FQGTGA. The CDR3 covers 13 residues. CDR3 sequence (DNA): TGTGCCAGCAGCCAAACAGGGTTCGATGAGCAGTTCTTC. It encodes CASSQTGFDEQFF.

This clonotype was detected only a few times. The chain joins TRBV6-6 to TRBJ2-5; D call uncertain. V dropped 6 bases and J dropped 4 bases, with 18 bases sitting between them. Germline values: CDR1 MNHNY, CDR2 SVGAGI (reference sequence). The length of the CDR3 is 15 residues. The CDR3 loop is CASSPPSSGRETQYF. For the CDR3, the DNA is TGTGCCAGCAGCCCCCCGTCGAGTGGGCGAGAGACCCAGTACTTC.

The chain combines TRBV29-1 with TRBJ1-1; perhaps TRBD1 as D (6 bases). The V and J ends lost 3 bases and 0 bases respectively, with 11 bases between them. This CDR3 has 14 amino acids. Germline-derived CDR1 and CDR2 are SQVTM and ANQGSEA. The chain's CDR3 is CSVEGTGMNTEAFF. For the CDR3, the DNA is TGCAGCGTTGAGGGAACAGGGATGAACACTGAAGCTTTCTTT.

The genes are TRBV20-1 and TRBJ2-7; D perhaps matches TRBD2 (6 bases). CDR3 length: 12 residues. CDR1 DFQATT and CDR2 SNEGSKA come from the germline V gene (reference sequence). V was clipped by 3 bases and J by 4 bases, with 10 bases between them. The CDR3 here is CSASLRGYEQYF. The CDR3 DNA sequence: TGCAGTGCTAGTCTGCGGGGATACGAGCAGTACTTC.

CDR3 loop: CASSPTRVVSLAKNIQYF. The CDR3, as DNA: TGTGCCAGCAGTCCCACTAGGGTGGTATCCCTAGCCAAAAACATTCAGTACTTC. J is TRBJ2-4 and V is TRBV12-3 or TRBV12-4, with D perhaps matching TRBD2 (5 bases). The CDR3 has 18 residues. V shed 5 bases and J shed 0 bases, with 20 bases lying between them.

This clonotype was detected a few times. The chain joins TRBV7-6 to TRBJ1-2, with D tentatively TRBD1 (5 bases). This CDR3 spans 14 amino acids. CDR1 is SGHVS, CDR2 FNYEAQ, per germline. The V and J ends lost 5 bases and 4 bases respectively, with 14 bases between them. This CDR3 reads CASSPLGALYGYTF. The CDR3 region has the DNA TGTGCCAGCAGCCCCCTTGGGGCCCTCTATGGCTACACCTTC.

This clonotype was counted a few times. The V gene is TRBV3-1, the J gene TRBJ1-1; a possible D gene is TRBD1 (5 bases). There are 14 residues in the CDR3. The germline V gene has CDR1 LGHDT and CDR2 YNNKEL (reference sequence). Trimming removed 11 bases at V and 2 bases at J, with 18 bases between. CDR3 nucleotides: TGTGCCGCCGGGGCAGAGGCACCCAACACTGAAGCTTTCTTT. Protein product: CAAGAEAPNTEAFF. Full variable domain (missing parts from reference TRBV3-1 and TRBJ1-1): DTAVSQTPKYLVTQMGNDKSIKCEQNLGHDTMYWYKQDSKKFLKIMFSYNNKELIINETVPNRFSPKSPDKAHLNLHINSLELGDSAVYFCAAGAEAPNTEAFFGQGTRLTVV.

CDR3: CASTPQAETYEQYF. The CDR3 DNA reads as TGTGCCAGCACCCCTCAGGCAGAAACCTACGAGCAGTACTTC. The chain joins TRBV7-6 to TRBJ2-7, with unresolved D. Deletions cut 7 bases from V and 2 bases from J, with 15 bases between. Germline V gene sequence: CDR1 SGHVS, CDR2 FNYEAQ. This CDR3 has 14 amino acids.

The J gene is TRBJ2-2, the V gene TRBV12-3 or TRBV12-4, with D tentatively TRBD2 (6 bases). CDR3 length: 18 amino acids. The V gene lost 6 bases and the J gene lost 4 bases, with 24 bases spanning the gap. CDR3 residues: CASSLRELRWKSTGELFF. In DNA, the CDR3 is TGTGCCAGCAGCTTACGGGAGCTGCGGTGGAAGTCCACCGGGGAGCTGTTTTTT.

V gene TRBV27 combines with J gene TRBJ2-7; 8 nucleotides align to TRBD1. Looked up from germline, CDR1 is MNHEY and CDR2 is SMNVEV (reference sequence). After removal of 3 bases from V and 1 base from J, the junction contained 2 bases not matched to a gene. The CDR3 is 14 amino acids. This CDR3 is CASSLRDRSYEQYF. The CDR3 bases are TGTGCCAGCAGTTTGAGGGACAGGTCCTACGAGCAGTACTTC.